The 28 T cell receptor beta chains presented below share a single source sample, sequenced in a study of shared clonotypes between healthy human individuals. Profiling relied on immunoSEQ multiplex PCR, and the TCRdb table lists in-frame clones only, not all of them. The data hold a few million clones, with just over 90% observed a single time. Source material: naive CD4+ T cells from PBMCs. Stated subset: CD45RA+ positively selected. The receptors derive from a man between 18 and 35 years old in good health. Some clones in this sample may be carry-over from other donors' samples.

The chain joins TRBV5-1 to TRBJ1-1, with TRBD1 as a possible D gene (5 bases). CDR3 length equals 14 residues. CDR1 is SGHRS and CDR2 is YFSETQ in the germline V gene. The V gene lost 4 bases and the J gene lost 4 bases, with 14 bases spanning the gap. The CDR3: CASSGISGSTEAFF. CDR3 bases: TGCGCCAGCAGCGGAATCTCAGGGTCCACTGAAGCTTTCTTT.

This clone was picked up a small number of times. Other DNA sequences of this sample code for an identical CDR3. The rearrangement uses TRBV5-1 and TRBJ1-2, with no clear D. V dropped 0 bases and J dropped 2 bases, with 5 bases sitting between them. The CDR3 is made up of 13 amino acids. Germline CDR1 is SGHRS and CDR2 is YFSETQ. CDR3 amino acids: CASSLVQNYGYTF. The CDR3 nucleotides are TGCGCCAGCAGCTTGGTACAGAACTATGGCTACACCTTC. The full variable domain, rest sourced from reference TRBV5-1 and TRBJ1-2, is KAGVTQTPRYLIKTRGQQVTLSCSPISGHRSVSWYQQTPGQGLQFLFEYFSETQRNKGNFPGRFSGRQFSNSRSEMNVSTLELGDSALYLCASSLVQNYGYTFGSGTRLTVV.

The V and J genes are TRBV4-1 and TRBJ2-3; 14 nucleotides line up with TRBD2. The length of the CDR3 is 19 residues. CDR1 and CDR2 from the germline V gene are MGHRA and YSYEKL. V lost 3 bases, J lost 1 base, and 9 bases stayed unmatched. The CDR3 loop is CASSHSGTSGSRGTDTQYF. In DNA form, the CDR3 reads TGCGCCAGCAGCCATTCCGGGACTAGCGGGAGCAGGGGCACAGATACGCAGTATTTT.

V usage is TRBV10-3 and J usage is TRBJ1-1, with D perhaps matching TRBD1 (5 bases). The germline V gene has CDR1 ENHRY and CDR2 SYGVKD. CDR3 length: 16 residues. V dropped 3 bases and J dropped 1 base, with 15 bases sitting between them. The CDR3 sequence is CAISDSWGSGNTEAFF. The DNA for the CDR3 is TGTGCCATCAGTGACTCATGGGGGTCGGGGAACACTGAAGCTTTCTTT.

As concerns this clone: An end of the junction does not agree with germline; a read error may underlie this. Here the CDR3 DNA reads TGTGCCAGTAGAATAGGCAGCATGAACACTGAAGCTTTCTTT. It is translated as CASRIGSMNTEAFF. V usage is TRBV19 and J usage is TRBJ1-1; D ambiguous. Germline-derived CDR1 and CDR2 are LNHDA and SQIVND (reference sequence). The CDR3 length is 14 residues.

V and J are TRBV5-1 and TRBJ2-7, with TRBD1 matching over 7 bases. V trimming: 5 bases; J trimming: 2 bases; junction bases outside the gene matches: 7. CDR3 length: 14 residues. Germline V gene sequence: CDR1 SGHRS, CDR2 YFSETQ. CDR3: CASRMTGSTYEQYF. The CDR3 nucleotides are TGCGCCAGCAGAATGACAGGGTCAACCTACGAGCAGTACTTC.

There are a few counts of this clone. The chain combines TRBV19 with TRBJ1-2; TRBD1 aligns across 8 bases. CDR1 LNHDA and CDR2 SQIVND come from the germline V gene (reference sequence). The CDR3 covers 15 residues. V was clipped by 6 bases and J by 6 bases; unmatched bases: 12. The CDR3: CASRGTGSGPDGYTF. In DNA, the CDR3 is TGTGCCAGTAGAGGGACAGGTTCTGGCCCGGATGGCTACACCTTC.

The CDR3 reads CAISESLAGGKQETQYF. The CDR3 region has the DNA TGTGCCATCAGTGAGTCCCTAGCGGGAGGGAAGCAAGAGACCCAGTACTTC. V and J are TRBV10-3 and TRBJ2-5, with TRBD2 matching over 12 bases. CDR1 is ENHRY and CDR2 is SYGVKD in the germline V gene. The CDR3 is 17 amino acids. V was clipped by 0 bases and J by 2 bases; unmatched bases: 4.

The CDR3 sequence is CASTPPGQGYEQYF. The CDR3 coding sequence is TGTGCCAGCACACCTCCGGGACAGGGTTACGAGCAGTACTTC. V and J are TRBV28 and TRBJ2-7; 9 nucleotides match TRBD1. The CDR3 has 14 amino acids. The germline V gene has CDR1 MDHEN and CDR2 SYDVKM. The V gene end was trimmed by 7 bases and the J gene end by 4 bases; junction bases not matched to a gene: 8.

The V gene is TRBV5-4, the J gene TRBJ2-1; D might be TRBD1 (5 bases). Trimming left V 4 bases short and J 2 bases short, with 7 bases between. The CDR3 loop spans 13 amino acids. Germline CDR1 is SGHNT and CDR2 is YYREEE (reference sequence). The CDR3 region has the DNA TGTGCCAGCAGCCAGGGAACCTACAATGAGCAGTTCTTC. It translates to CASSQGTYNEQFF.

A note on this clone: The same CDR3 can be traced to other DNA sequences in this sample. The J gene is TRBJ2-7, the V gene TRBV5-1; 8 bases are shared with TRBD1. This CDR3 has 14 residues. Losses at the gene ends were 3 bases for V and 1 base for J; bases not matched to a gene: 3. Germline CDR1 SGHRS, CDR2 YFSETQ. CDR3 loop: CASSSTGGSYEQYF. CDR3 in DNA: TGCGCCAGCAGCTCCACAGGGGGATCCTACGAGCAGTACTTC.

Turning to this clone: Other DNA sequences in this specimen translate into the identical CDR3. The V and J genes are TRBV19 and TRBJ2-7; D call uncertain. This CDR3 spans 13 amino acids. The germline CDR1 and CDR2 sequences are LNHDA and SQIVND (reference sequence). Trimming took off 3 bases at V and 2 bases at J, with 8 bases between the two ends. CDR3 DNA sequence: TGTGCCAGTAGTATTGGGCGGACCTACGAGCAGTACTTC. Protein product: CASSIGRTYEQYF.

V usage is TRBV2 and J usage is TRBJ2-7; D is possibly TRBD2 (5 bases). Trimming shortened V by 9 bases and J by 3 bases, and 15 bases separated the two germline ends. CDR3 size: 13 residues. The germline CDR1 and CDR2 sequences are SNHLY and FYNNEI. This chain's CDR3 is CASGLSGLYEQYF. The DNA for the CDR3 is TGTGCCAGTGGGTTAAGCGGACTCTACGAGCAGTACTTC.

The chain combines TRBV29-1 with TRBJ1-1; D is uncertain. V lost 7 bases and J 0 bases, leaving 9 bases between the germline ends. Germline lookup yields CDR1 SQVTM and CDR2 ANQGSEA. This CDR3 contains 12 residues. In DNA form, the CDR3 reads TGCAGCGGGTTTGTAATGAACACTGAAGCTTTCTTT. Its translation: CSGFVMNTEAFF.

Points on this clone: The sample carries other DNA sequences with the same CDR3. The CDR3 nucleotides read TGTGCCAGCTCCTTAGGAAGCTCTGGGGCCAACGTCCTGACTTTC. This encodes CASSLGSSGANVLTF. The V and J genes are TRBV18 and TRBJ2-6; unclear D gene. The CDR3 has 15 residues. Trimming took off 6 bases at V and 0 bases at J, with 9 bases between the two ends. The germline gives CDR1 KGHSH, CDR2 LQKENI.

This chain joins TRBV5-8 and TRBJ2-3; the match to TRBD1 covers 10 bases. CDR3 size: 16 residues. CDR1 SGHTS and CDR2 YDEGEE come from the germline V gene. V shed 2 bases, J shed 1 base, and the junction held 4 bases outside the gene matches. CDR3 protein: CASSLSGTGGTDTQYF. Written as DNA, the CDR3 is TGTGCCAGCAGCTTATCCGGGACAGGGGGCACAGATACGCAGTATTTT.

This clone appeared a few times. The chain combines TRBV29-1 with TRBJ1-5, with a tentative D call TRBD1 (6 bases). The CDR3 runs to 14 residues. V dropped 7 bases and J dropped 2 bases, with 15 bases sitting between them. Looked up from germline, CDR1 is SQVTM and CDR2 is ANQGSEA. The CDR3 protein is CSARQGMRNQPQHF. The CDR3 DNA reads TGCAGCGCAAGGCAGGGGATGCGCAATCAGCCCCAGCATTTT. Filled out from reference TRBV29-1 and TRBJ1-5, the complete variable domain reads SAVISQKPSRDICQRGTSLTIQCQVDSQVTMMFWYRQQPGQSLTLIATANQGSEATYESGFVIDKFPISRPNLTFSTLTVSNMSPEDSSIYLCSARQGMRNQPQHFGDGTRLSIL.

The rearrangement links TRBV27 to TRBJ2-7; D tentatively reads TRBD1 or TRBD2 (5 bases each). Germline V CDR1 and CDR2: MNHEY, SMNVEV (reference sequence). CDR3 size: 13 residues. Trimming left V 7 bases short and J 7 bases short, with 17 bases between. CDR3 nucleotides: TGTGCCAGCACCGACGCAGGGTCGGGGGAGCAGTACTTC. It yields the protein CASTDAGSGEQYF.

Remarks on this clone: Other DNA sequences in the sample encode the same CDR3. The chain combines TRBV9 with TRBJ2-7; 7 bases are shared with TRBD2. The germline gives CDR1 SGDLS, CDR2 YYNGEE. This CDR3 is 15 amino acids long. The V segment lost 0 bases and the J segment 1 base; nucleotides outside the gene matches: 4. DNA of the CDR3: TGTGCCAGCAGCGTAGCTGGCGGGAGTTCCTACGAGCAGTACTTC. Amino acid sequence: CASSVAGGSSYEQYF. Full variable domain (remainder filled in from reference TRBV9 and TRBJ2-7): DSGVTQTPKHLITATGQRVTLRCSPRSGDLSVYWYQQSLDQGLQFLIQYYNGEERAKGNILERFSAQQFPDLHSELNLSSLELGDSALYFCASSVAGGSSYEQYFGPGTRLTVT.

CDR3 protein: CASSTGTGVIDEQFF. The CDR3 DNA is TGTGCCAGCAGCACCGGGACAGGGGTTATCGATGAGCAGTTCTTC. V gene TRBV7-9 combines with J gene TRBJ2-1, with TRBD1 identical over 10 bases. V was pared by 5 bases and J by 8 bases, with 9 bases of the junction left unmatched. This CDR3 comprises 15 residues. CDR1 and CDR2 from the germline V gene are SEHNR and FQNEAQ (reference sequence).

This chain uses TRBV7-3 with TRBJ2-1; D possibly corresponds to TRBD1 (7 bases). The germline gives CDR1 SGHTA, CDR2 FQGTGA. This CDR3 has 16 amino acids. V lost 2 bases and J 0 bases, leaving 11 bases between the germline ends. This chain's CDR3 is CASSLQGGGSYNEQFF. The CDR3 coding sequence is TGTGCCAGCAGCTTACAGGGGGGAGGCTCCTACAATGAGCAGTTCTTC.

This chain links TRBV28 with TRBJ1-2; 7 bases align to TRBD1. Germline lookup yields CDR1 MDHEN and CDR2 SYDVKM. This CDR3 region has 14 residues. Trimming took 10 bases from V and 5 from J; bases not matched to a gene: 13. CDR3 DNA: TGTGCCACCTCGGGACAGACCAATTGGTATGGCTACACCTTC. Amino acid sequence: CATSGQTNWYGYTF.

V usage is TRBV7-9 and J usage is TRBJ2-3; no firm D call. Germline CDR1 SEHNR, CDR2 FQNEAQ (reference sequence). The V end lost 4 bases, the J end lost 3 bases, and 11 bases lay between the germline ends. This CDR3 region has 14 residues. CDR3 protein: CASSSLGSTDTQYF. The CDR3 coding sequence is TGTGCCAGCAGCTCCTTGGGCTCGACAGATACGCAGTATTTT.

In this sample, this clone turned up once. Other nucleotide sequences from this sample produce the same CDR3. This chain connects TRBV6-1 to TRBJ2-7, with 10 nucleotides matching TRBD1. The CDR3 runs 15 residues. The trim removed 3 bases at V and 2 bases at J, leaving 4 bases unmatched. Germline CDR1 is MNHNS and CDR2 is SASEGT. The chain's CDR3 is CASSDPGQGAYEQYF. In DNA form, the CDR3 reads TGTGCCAGCAGTGATCCAGGACAGGGGGCCTACGAGCAGTACTTC.

The V gene is TRBV23-1, the J gene TRBJ1-4, with a weak D call TRBD1 (5 bases). TRBV23-1 is designated an ORF whose function remains uncertain. With 4 bases removed from V and 0 bases from J, the gap between germline ends came to 9 bases. This CDR3 region has 15 residues. This CDR3 reads CASSPDSATNEKLFF. CDR3 sequence (DNA): TGCGCCAGCAGTCCTGACAGCGCAACTAATGAAAAACTGTTTTTT.

The chain joins TRBV5-1 to TRBJ2-3; 8 nucleotides line up with TRBD2. Trimming at V came to 3 bases and at J to 4 bases, leaving 4 bases not matched to a gene. This CDR3 spans 14 amino acids. The germline V gene encodes CDR1 SGHRS and CDR2 YFSETQ. CDR3 sequence: CASSSRTSSDTQYF. CDR3 DNA: TGCGCCAGCAGCTCCCGGACTAGCTCAGATACGCAGTATTTT.

This clone was seen more than once but under ten times. This chain connects TRBV2 to TRBJ1-5; D is undetermined. Germline-derived CDR1 and CDR2 are SNHLY and FYNNEI. The ends were cut back, 8 bases at V and 2 bases at J, with 7 bases in the middle. CDR3 size: 12 residues. CDR3 in amino acids: CASRLGNQPQHF. CDR3 bases: TGTGCCAGCCGGCTGGGCAATCAGCCCCAGCATTTT.

This chain uses TRBV28 with TRBJ1-1; no reliable D call. Trimming took off 2 bases at V and 0 bases at J, with 7 bases between the two ends. The germline gives CDR1 MDHEN, CDR2 SYDVKM. The CDR3 runs to 14 residues. The CDR3 DNA is TGTGCCAGCAGTTTACTGACGGTGAACACTGAAGCTTTCTTT. It encodes CASSLLTVNTEAFF.